A single sample gave rise to the 8 T cell receptor beta chains below, sequenced in a study of cytomegalovirus exposure and HLA in healthy donors. It was with 60 Vbeta and 13 Jbeta primers that the PCR ran. TCRdb's table, derived via immunoSEQ multiplex PCR, lists solely in-frame clones and lacks some. The sample lists more than 90,000 clones; around three quarters were seen once. Sequencing was done on a sample of PBMCs. These receptors were collected from a man aged 30 to 39 in good health and CMV-seronegative.

The chain combines TRBV6-4 with TRBJ2-1; 10 bases line up with TRBD2. CDR1 is MRHNA and CDR2 is SNTAGT in the germline V gene. The CDR3 has 15 amino acids. J lost 10 bases, V lost 3 bases, and 9 bases had no gene match. CDR3 region: CASSEHLAGVREQFF. In DNA form, the CDR3 reads TGTGCCAGCAGTGAGCACCTAGCGGGAGTAAGAGAGCAGTTCTTC.

This sequence joins TRBV28 and TRBJ1-1, with 8 nucleotides matching TRBD1. With V trimmed by 6 bases and J by 0 bases, 9 bases remained unmatched. The CDR3 extends over 16 amino acids. Germline V gene data show CDR1 as MDHEN and CDR2 as SYDVKM. The CDR3 sequence is CASSTGGGDMNTEAFF. The CDR3 DNA sequence: TGTGCCAGCAGCACAGGGGGTGGGGATATGAACACTGAAGCTTTCTTT.

The chain employs TRBV27 and TRBJ1-1; 7 bases fit TRBD1. The CDR3 is 14 residues long. The junction had 6 bases not matched to a gene; V was cut back by 6 bases and J by 2 bases. Germline CDR1 is MNHEY and CDR2 is SMNVEV (reference sequence). CDR3 region: CASRPGGFNTEAFF. The DNA for the CDR3 is TGTGCCAGCAGACCAGGGGGATTTAACACTGAAGCTTTCTTT.

The V and J genes are TRBV10-3 and TRBJ1-2, with D tentatively TRBD1 (5 bases). V lost 10 bases to trimming and J lost 0 bases, with 12 bases between them. The CDR3 spans 13 residues. Germline V gene lookup returns CDR1 ENHRY and CDR2 SYGVKD. Here the CDR3 reads CATSTGANYGYTF. The CDR3 nucleotides are TGTGCCACGTCCACGGGGGCTAACTATGGCTACACCTTC.

This clone was observed a few times. The chain couples TRBV29-1 to TRBJ1-3; 9 positions match TRBD1. The V gene's germline CDR1 is SQVTM and CDR2 ANQGSEA. V was clipped by 7 bases and J by 4 bases; unmatched bases: 2. The CDR3 contains 12 residues. The CDR3 DNA reads as TGCAGCGCTGGGACAGGGGGAAACACCATATATTTT. It codes for CSAGTGGNTIYF. The whole variable domain, filled in from reference TRBV29-1 and TRBJ1-3, reads SAVISQKPSRDICQRGTSLTIQCQVDSQVTMMFWYRQQPGQSLTLIATANQGSEATYESGFVIDKFPISRPNLTFSTLTVSNMSPEDSSIYLCSAGTGGNTIYFGEGSWLTVV.

The chain recombines TRBV10-3 with TRBJ2-3; D possibly corresponds to TRBD2 (6 bases). V dropped 7 bases and J dropped 1 base, with 18 bases sitting between them. The CDR3 extends over 16 amino acids. Germline-derived CDR1 and CDR2 are ENHRY and SYGVKD. CDR3 nucleotides: TGTGCCATCAATAAGGGTAGTGGGACTGGCACAGATACGCAGTATTTT. Translated, it gives CAINKGSGTGTDTQYF.

This clone appeared a few times. The chain links TRBV4-2 to TRBJ1-5; the D is unclear. Germline lookup yields CDR1 LGHNA and CDR2 YNFKEQ. The CDR3 has 13 amino acids. V was trimmed by 0 bases and J by 5 bases, leaving 5 bases between them. CDR3 residues: CASSQEADQPQHF. The CDR3 coding sequence is TGTGCCAGCAGCCAAGAAGCGGATCAGCCCCAGCATTTT.

The rearrangement joins TRBV7-2 to TRBJ1-1, with 7 bases aligning to TRBD1. The V gene's germline CDR1 is SGHTA and CDR2 FQGNSA. This CDR3 has 14 amino acids. V shed 2 bases, J shed 4 bases, and the junction held 4 bases outside the gene matches. For the CDR3, the DNA is TGTGCCAGCAGCTTAAACGCAGGGGGCACTGAAGCTTTCTTT. It translates to CASSLNAGGTEAFF.